This TCR beta chain is drawn from a study of PD-L1 blockade in urothelial cancer. About the study: Of prior chemotherapy regimens, patients had received between 0 and 3. Blood drawn 3 weeks (second dose) and 6 weeks after treatment start was analyzed. Study outcomes and limitations: Clones that were tumor-associated expanded more in the blood of durable-benefit patients at 3 weeks.

As for time point: peripheral blood 6 weeks after treatment start. Patient disease was locally advanced or metastatic urothelial carcinoma. Note on this clone: Its antigen is still unknown.

Repertoires were generated with immunoSEQ multiplex PCR, while TCRdb's copy carries only in-frame clones and drops some. The sample carries just over 40,000 clones, 80% to 90% recorded once. CDR1 and CDR2 from the germline V gene are SQVTM and ANQGSEA. The CDR3 contains 16 residues. Trimming at V came to 3 bases and at J to 4 bases, leaving 11 bases not matched to a gene. The sequence was obtained from an older man with urothelial cancer. Material: PBMCs, obtained around atezolizumab (anti-PD-L1) treatment. This chain connects TRBV29-1 to TRBJ2-4; TRBD1 agrees at 8 bases. CDR3 nucleotide sequence: TGCAGCGTTGATGCGGTTGCAGGGGGCGAAAAAAACATTCAGTACTTC. It encodes CSVDAVAGGEKNIQYF.